This T cell receptor beta chain came from a study of siplizumab effects on memory and regulatory T cells. The germline V gene encodes CDR1 SGHAT and CDR2 FQNNGV. The CDR3 runs 14 residues. A note on this clone: The antigen remains undetermined. One junction end disagrees with the germline gene, perhaps due to a read error.

Overall study results and limits: In unstimulated cells, naive T cells appeared more diverse than memory T cells and seemed major alloresponse contributors.

This table comes from immunoSEQ multiplex PCR, and its TCRdb copy is limited to in-frame clones, with some not included. This sample has roughly 56,000 clones, with approximately 93% found just once. The receptor was isolated from a human donor in good health. The sample comprised CD8+ T cells sorted from blood. This sequence joins TRBV11-2 and TRBJ2-3; 7 bases match TRBD2. The CDR3 coding sequence is TGTGCCAGCAGCTTAGGCGGGAGCACATATACGCAGTATTTT. This gives the protein CASSLGGSTYTQYF.